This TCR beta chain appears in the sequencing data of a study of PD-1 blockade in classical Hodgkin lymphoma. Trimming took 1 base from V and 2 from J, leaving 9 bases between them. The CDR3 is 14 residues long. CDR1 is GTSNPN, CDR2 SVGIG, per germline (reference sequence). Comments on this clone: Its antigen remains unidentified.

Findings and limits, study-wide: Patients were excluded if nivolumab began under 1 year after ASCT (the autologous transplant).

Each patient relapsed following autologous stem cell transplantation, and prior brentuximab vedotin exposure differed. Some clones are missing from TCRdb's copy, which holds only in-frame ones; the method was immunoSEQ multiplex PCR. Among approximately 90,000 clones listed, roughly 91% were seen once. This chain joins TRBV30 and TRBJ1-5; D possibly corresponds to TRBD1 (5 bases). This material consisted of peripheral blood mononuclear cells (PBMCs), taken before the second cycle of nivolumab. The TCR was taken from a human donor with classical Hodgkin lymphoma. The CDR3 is CAWSGQGGNQPQHF. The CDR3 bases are TGTGCCTGGAGTGGTCAAGGGGGCAATCAGCCCCAGCATTTT.